The 21 T cell receptor beta chains below come from one sample, sequenced in a study of T cells in women clearing cervical HPV infection. Here immunoSEQ multiplex PCR was the method, and the copy in TCRdb shows in-frame clones only, minus some. This sample's table reports about 30,000 clones. The sequencing input was blood buffy coat. The receptor set was obtained from a woman between 18 and 70 years old with a cervical HPV16 infection that either progressed to CIN3+ or cleared (not recorded which).

A remark on this clone: The missing CDR3 end, 3 residues past where the read stops, is filled in from the germline J gene. This rearrangement joins TRBV6-4 to TRBJ2-2; 8 bases line up with TRBD1. Germline assignment: CDR1 MRHNA and CDR2 SNTAGT. V gave up 7 bases and J gave up 6 bases; unmatched junction bases: 13. This CDR3 spans 16 amino acids. CDR3 amino acids: CASTPGTGGVPGELFF. CDR3 bases read: TGTGCCAGCACCCCTGGGACAGGTGGAGTCCCCGGGGAG.

As regards this clone: The read falls 3 residues short of the CDR3 end, and the missing part is taken from the germline J gene. The rearrangement joins TRBV5-1 to TRBJ2-7, with D possibly being TRBD2 (5 bases). The CDR3 contains 13 residues. CDR1 SGHRS and CDR2 YFSETQ come from the germline V gene. Trimming removed 0 bases at V and 1 base at J, with 5 bases between. CDR3 amino acids: CASSLAGSYEQYF. Partial CDR3 DNA: TGCGCCAGCAGCTTGGCGGGGTCCTACGAG.

A word on this clone: The read ends 3 residues before the CDR3 terminus; that terminus is restored from the germline J gene. The chain combines TRBV5-1 with TRBJ1-2, with TRBD1 matching over 7 bases. This CDR3 comprises 13 residues. The germline CDR1 and CDR2 sequences are SGHRS and YFSETQ. J lost 2 bases, V lost 4 bases, and 2 bases had no gene match. The part of the CDR3 DNA that was read is TGCGCCAGCAGCCCGGACAGGAACTATGGC. It is translated as CASSPDRNYG. The complete CDR3 protein is CASSPDRNYGYTF.

Of note for this clone: The read ends 3 residues before the CDR3 terminus; that terminus is restored from the germline J gene. The chain is built from TRBV5-6 and TRBJ2-7; weak D call: TRBD1 (8 bases). The V gene's germline CDR1 is SGHDT and CDR2 YYEEEE. The CDR3 extends over 14 amino acids. Between the trimmed V and J ends, which lost 7 bases and 6 bases, there was a span of 20 bases. The CDR3 reads CASAREGQVIEQYF. CDR3 bases read: TGTGCCAGCGCAAGGGAGGGACAGGTAATCGAG.

The CDR3 loop reads CASSIVGTDTQYF. The sequenced CDR3 bases are TGTGCCAGTAGTATAGTCGGTACCGATACG. V usage is TRBV19 and J usage is TRBJ2-3; D unresolved. The CDR3 is cut off 3 residues early in the read; its end comes from the germline J gene. The CDR3 has 13 residues. In germline, CDR1 is LNHDA, CDR2 SQIVND (reference sequence). V dropped 1 base and J dropped 6 bases, with 8 bases sitting between them.

Concerning this clone itself: Sequencing ends 3 residues short of the CDR3 end; the germline J gene provides the rest. V and J are TRBV5-1 and TRBJ1-1; D not certain. The CDR3 is made up of 14 amino acids. Germline-derived CDR1 and CDR2 are SGHRS and YFSETQ. V gave up 2 bases and J gave up 1 base, with 9 bases separating them. This chain's CDR3 is CASSFQDTNTEAFF. The part of the CDR3 DNA that was read is TGCGCCAGCAGCTTTCAGGATACGAACACTGAA.

Concerning this clone: Read coverage stops 3 residues before the CDR3 terminus; the germline J gene supplies the remainder. V gene TRBV7-2 combines with J gene TRBJ1-1, with D possibly matching TRBD1 (6 bases). Germline V gives CDR1 SGHTA, CDR2 FQGNSA. Trimming removed 8 bases from V and 2 bases from J, with 15 bases in between. CDR3 length equals 14 residues. The CDR3 region is CASARGLVNTEAFF. Partial CDR3 DNA: TGTGCCAGCGCGCGGGGGCTGGTTAACACTGAA.

A remark on this clone: Read sequence stops 3 residues before the CDR3 end, and the germline J gene provides the missing end. This chain joins TRBV19 and TRBJ1-4; 9 nucleotides agree with TRBD1. CDR1 LNHDA and CDR2 SQIVND come from the germline V gene (reference sequence). The CDR3 spans 19 residues. With V trimmed by 5 bases and J by 7 bases, 20 bases remained unmatched. The sequenced part of the CDR3 DNA is TGTGCCAGTAGTCCATCCGGGACAGGGTCCACCATGGGTACTGAAAAA. Translated: CASSPSGTGSTMGTEK. The whole CDR3 reads CASSPSGTGSTMGTEKLFF.

As for this clone: The observed sequence ends 3 residues before the CDR3 terminus, with the missing tail filled in from the germline J gene. The gene calls are TRBV20-1 and TRBJ2-5; 8 nucleotides line up with TRBD1. The CDR3 contains 15 residues. After removal of 3 bases from V and 1 base from J, the junction contained 7 bases not matched to a gene. Per germline, CDR1 DFQATT and CDR2 SNEGSKA (reference sequence). The CDR3 region is CSASRQGTFQETQYF. The covered CDR3 bases are TGCAGTGCTAGTCGACAGGGGACCTTCCAAGAGACC.

A remark on this clone: Read sequence stops 3 residues before the CDR3 end, and the germline J gene provides the missing end. V and J are TRBV7-3 and TRBJ2-1; 12 bases fit TRBD2. J lost 8 bases, V lost 5 bases, and 7 bases had no gene match. The CDR3 consists of 15 residues. Per the germline V gene, CDR1 is SGHTA and CDR2 is FQGTGA. CDR3 amino acids: CASSQLAGGSDEQFF. The covered CDR3 bases are TGTGCCAGCAGCCAACTAGCGGGGGGTTCGGATGAG.

Frequency places this clone as medium-sized. Read sequence stops 3 residues before the CDR3 end, and the germline J gene provides the missing end. The chain employs TRBV20-1 and TRBJ1-1; D might be TRBD1 (6 bases). There are 11 residues in the CDR3. Germline loops: CDR1 DFQATT, CDR2 SNEGSKA (reference sequence). The CDR3 protein is CSVGTSPLAFF. The covered CDR3 bases are TGCAGTGTTGGGACATCTCCTCTA.

Worth noting for this clone: The read stops 3 residues short of the end of the CDR3; the missing end is completed from the germline J gene. V is TRBV7-9 and J is TRBJ1-2; no firm D call. Germline CDR1 and CDR2: SEHNR and FQNEAQ (reference sequence). The CDR3 is made up of 15 amino acids. Trimming pared 6 bases from V and 2 bases from J, leaving 16 bases between. The part of the CDR3 DNA that was read is TGTGCCAGCAGTCTGGGCCAGGAGGCAAACTATGGC. It is translated as CASSLGQEANYG. The entire CDR3 sequence reads CASSLGQEANYGYTF.

Comments on this clone: The CDR3 extends 3 residues past the end of the read, so its final part is completed from the germline J gene. J is TRBJ2-3 and V is TRBV19; D possibly corresponds to TRBD2 (7 bases). This CDR3 has 15 amino acids. Per germline, CDR1 LNHDA and CDR2 SQIVND (reference sequence). V lost 7 bases to trimming and J lost 0 bases, with 14 bases between them. This CDR3 reads CASTLGGASTDTQYF. The CDR3 bases that were read are TGTGCCAGTACTTTAGGGGGGGCGAGCACAGATACG.

Details on this clone: The read stops 3 residues short of the end of the CDR3; the missing end is completed from the germline J gene. V is TRBV5-1 and J is TRBJ2-2, with 11 bases that match TRBD1. This CDR3 spans 16 amino acids. Losses at the gene ends were 4 bases for V and 3 bases for J; bases not matched to a gene: 5. Germline CDR1 SGHRS, CDR2 YFSETQ. CDR3 region: CASSRDRGSYTGELFF. Incomplete CDR3 DNA: TGCGCCAGCAGCCGGGACAGGGGGTCGTACACCGGGGAG.

CDR3 region: CASSAPGTGMLLKLFF. The covered CDR3 bases are TGTGCCAGTAGTGCTCCCGGGACAGGGATGTTGCTGAAA. This chain uses TRBV19 with TRBJ1-4; TRBD1 matches at 9 bases. Read coverage stops 3 residues before the CDR3 terminus; the germline J gene supplies the remainder. The CDR3 runs to 16 residues. Germline assignment: CDR1 LNHDA and CDR2 SQIVND (reference sequence).

A word on this clone: The CDR3 end lies 3 residues beyond the end of the read and is filled in from the germline J gene. The rearrangement links TRBV19 to TRBJ1-5, with D possibly matching TRBD1 (5 bases). Germline-derived CDR1 and CDR2 are LNHDA and SQIVND (reference sequence). The CDR3 contains 15 residues. The ends were cut back, 9 bases at V and 4 bases at J, with 19 bases in the middle. Partial CDR3 DNA: TGTGCCAGCCGGGGGACTTCTGGGGGGAATCAGCCC. Its translation is CASRGTSGGNQP. The whole CDR3 is CASRGTSGGNQPQHF.

Points on this clone: Read sequence stops 3 residues before the CDR3 end, and the germline J gene provides the missing end. The gene calls are TRBV7-9 and TRBJ2-7; D unclear. The CDR3 has 12 amino acids. With 2 bases removed from V and 3 bases from J, the gap between germline ends came to 5 bases. Germline loops: CDR1 SEHNR, CDR2 FQNEAQ (reference sequence). The part of the CDR3 DNA that was read is TGTGCCAGCAGCTTAAACAGCTACGAG. It codes for CASSLNSYE. The entire CDR3 protein is CASSLNSYEQYF.

As for this clone: The CDR3 is cut off 3 residues early in the read; its end comes from the germline J gene. The chain couples TRBV7-6 to TRBJ1-2, with a weak D call TRBD1 (5 bases). V shed 1 base and J shed 4 bases, with 16 bases lying between them. CDR1 SGHVS and CDR2 FNYEAQ come from the germline V gene. The CDR3 runs 16 residues. CDR3 DNA, as far as it was read: TGTGCCAGCAGCTTAGGGGCGGGGCTCTTGGGCTATGGC. Translated: CASSLGAGLLGYG. The entire CDR3 reads CASSLGAGLLGYGYTF.

With regard to this clone: The read stops 3 residues short of the end of the CDR3; the missing end is completed from the germline J gene. The chain links TRBV5-6 to TRBJ1-5; 9 bases are a match to TRBD1. CDR1 and CDR2 from the germline V gene are SGHDT and YYEEEE. The CDR3 is 15 amino acids. V was pared by 4 bases and J by 0 bases, with 2 bases of the junction left unmatched. This CDR3 reads CASSRTGDSNQPQHF. Partial CDR3 DNA: TGTGCCAGCAGCCGGACAGGGGATAGCAATCAGCCC.

In regard to this clone: The read terminates 3 residues before the CDR3 end, so the remaining end is supplied by the germline J gene. The V gene is TRBV5-1, the J gene TRBJ2-2, with no clear D. Germline values: CDR1 SGHRS, CDR2 YFSETQ. The CDR3 sequence is 15 residues long. V gave up 1 base and J gave up 4 bases, with 11 bases separating them. CDR3 region: CASSLTVSSTGELFF. The part of the CDR3 DNA that was read is TGCGCCAGCAGCTTGACAGTTTCGAGCACCGGGGAG. Drawing the rest from reference TRBV5-1 and TRBJ2-2, the complete variable domain is KAGVTQTPRYLIKTRGQQVTLSCSPISGHRSVSWYQQTPGQGLQFLFEYFSETQRNKGNFPGRFSGRQFSNSRSEMNVSTLELGDSALYLCASSLTVSSTGELFFGEGSRLTVL.

As concerns this clone: The read falls 3 residues short of the CDR3 end, and the missing part is taken from the germline J gene. V is TRBV5-1 and J is TRBJ1-6, with 9 bases identical to TRBD1. This CDR3 spans 16 amino acids. After removal of 4 bases from V and 7 bases from J, the junction contained 9 bases not matched to a gene. Germline CDR1 SGHRS, CDR2 YFSETQ. The sequenced CDR3 bases are TGCGCCAGCAGCACTCGGACAGGGGATACAAATTCACCC. It translates to CASSTRTGDTNSP. From start to end, the CDR3 is CASSTRTGDTNSPLHF.